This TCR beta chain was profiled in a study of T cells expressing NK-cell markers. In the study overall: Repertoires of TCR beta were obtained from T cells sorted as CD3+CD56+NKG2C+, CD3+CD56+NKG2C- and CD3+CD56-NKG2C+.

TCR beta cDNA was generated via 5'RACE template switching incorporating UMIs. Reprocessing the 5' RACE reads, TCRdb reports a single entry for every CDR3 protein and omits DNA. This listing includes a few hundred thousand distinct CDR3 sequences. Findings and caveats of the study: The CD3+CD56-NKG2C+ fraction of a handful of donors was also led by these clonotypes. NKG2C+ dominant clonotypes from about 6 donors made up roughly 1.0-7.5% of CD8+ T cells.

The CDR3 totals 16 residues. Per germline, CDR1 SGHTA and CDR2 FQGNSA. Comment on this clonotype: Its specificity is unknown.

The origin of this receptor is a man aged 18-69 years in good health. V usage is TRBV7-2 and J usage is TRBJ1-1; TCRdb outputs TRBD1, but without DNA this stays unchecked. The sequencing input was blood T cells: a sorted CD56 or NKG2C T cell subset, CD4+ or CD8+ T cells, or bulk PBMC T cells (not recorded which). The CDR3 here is CASSSQGTFMNTEAFF.